The clone carrying this T cell receptor beta chain turned up a few times. The V end was cut by 4 bases, the J end by 0 bases, with 13 bases between. The CDR3 consists of 15 residues. Germline V gene lookup returns CDR1 SEHNR and CDR2 FQNEAQ (reference sequence). The data belong to a study of blood T cells in healthy people across ages. Combining a sample-barcoded 5' primer with a J-beta primer mix, a second PCR ran for about 7 to 11 cycles. One entry per CDR3 protein results from TCRdb running MiXCR on the 5' RACE reads. The sample has some 1.8 million distinct CDR3 sequences, more than 35% seen once.

The receptor was isolated from a human donor in good health. Sequenced: blood. The chain carries TRBV7-9 and TRBJ2-7, with D perhaps being TRBD1 or TRBD2 (5 bases each). CDR3 sequence reads: CASSSGTQSSYEQYF. In nucleotides, the CDR3 is TGTGCCAGCAGCTCCGGGACCCAGAGCTCCTACGAGCAGTACTTC.